Sequencing of this T cell receptor (beta chain) was carried out in a study of control samples from healthy donors and cancer patients. Here immunoSEQ multiplex PCR was the method, and the copy in TCRdb shows in-frame clones only, minus some. Of approximately 150,000 clones in the sample, approximately 94% were seen once. Germline V CDR1 and CDR2: KGHSH, LQKENI. The length of the CDR3 is 15 residues. Between the trimmed V and J ends, which lost 2 bases and 14 bases, there was a span of 22 bases. Material: blood. V and J are TRBV18 and TRBJ1-5; D is perhaps TRBD1 (6 bases). This TCR was recovered from a man in his forties in good health. This CDR3 reads CASSPSLQGGSPKHF. The CDR3 DNA reads TGTGCCAGCTCACCAAGTTTACAGGGAGGCTCCCCGAAGCATTTT.